The rows below give T cell receptor beta chains drawn from one sample of a study of regulatory T cells in long-lasting Graves disease. Each CDR3 protein is one row after TCRdb ran MiXCR on the multiplex PCR reads. Here the sample spans about 470,000 distinct CDR3 sequences, 20% to 25% being singletons. The sample consisted of peripheral blood mononuclear cells (PBMCs), taken when the disease was refractory, from a patient treated with antithyroid drugs. The receptor set was obtained from a female donor with Graves disease. CDR3s include the opening cysteine and the closing phenylalanine or tryptophan. Fields, in order: V gene, clone size, D gene, J gene, CDR3 DNA, CDR3 protein. A D gene is named only where the DNA matches it firmly. Not all rows give a size; the values are once, few, many and, for expanded clones, a class.

v_call: TRBV11-2; clone_size: NA; d_call: NA; j_call: TRBJ1-1; cdr3_nt: TGTGCCAGCAGCCCGGGGAGGGGAGGTGAAGCTTTCTTT; cdr3_aa: CASSPGRGGEAFF
v_call: TRBV29-1; clone_size: NA; d_call: NA; j_call: TRBJ2-7; cdr3_nt: TGCAGCGTTGCACCGGACAGATCCTACGAGCAGTACTTC; cdr3_aa: CSVAPDRSYEQYF
v_call: TRBV7-8; clone_size: NA; d_call: TRBD1; j_call: TRBJ2-7; cdr3_nt: TGTGCCAGCAGCTCAAACAGGGGGCGTACGGGAGAGCAGTACTTC; cdr3_aa: CASSSNRGRTGEQYF
v_call: TRBV30; clone_size: many; d_call: NA; j_call: TRBJ1-2; cdr3_nt: TGTGCCTGGAGTGTATCATACGGGTATCGCTACACCTTC; cdr3_aa: CAWSVSYGYRYTF
v_call: TRBV7-2; clone_size: few; d_call: TRBD1; j_call: TRBJ1-1; cdr3_nt: TGTGCCAGCAGCTTCTATCTACTTGGACAGGGGAGCTCTTACACTGAAGCTTTCTTT; cdr3_aa: CASSFYLLGQGSSYTEAFF
v_call: TRBV6-5; clone_size: many; d_call: TRBD1; j_call: TRBJ1-2; cdr3_nt: TGTGCCAGCAGTTACGGGCCAGGGGGTAACTATGGCTACACCTTC; cdr3_aa: CASSYGPGGNYGYTF
v_call: TRBV4-3; clone_size: NA; d_call: NA; j_call: TRBJ2-7; cdr3_nt: TGCGCCAGCAGCCATAGCCTCGGGGCAAGCTACGAGCAGTACTTC; cdr3_aa: CASSHSLGASYEQYF
v_call: TRBV28; clone_size: many; d_call: NA; j_call: TRBJ1-5; cdr3_nt: TGTGCCAGCAGTTTATTTTCGGATCAGCCCCAGCATTTT; cdr3_aa: CASSLFSDQPQHF
v_call: TRBV27; clone_size: many; d_call: TRBD1; j_call: TRBJ1-1; cdr3_nt: TGTGCCAGCAGGTCGAACAGGGGGCTTAGGTTT; cdr3_aa: CASRSNRGLRF
v_call: TRBV27; clone_size: many; d_call: TRBD2; j_call: TRBJ2-7; cdr3_nt: TGTGCCAGCAGTTATAGGACTAGCGGGATTCCGGGCTCCTACGAGCAGTACTTC; cdr3_aa: CASSYRTSGIPGSYEQYF
v_call: TRBV5-4; clone_size: NA; d_call: NA; j_call: TRBJ1-2; cdr3_nt: TGTGCCAGCAGCTTGGGGGCCACATATGGCTACACCTTC; cdr3_aa: CASSLGATYGYTF
v_call: TRBV3-1; clone_size: NA; d_call: TRBD1; j_call: TRBJ2-1; cdr3_nt: TGTGCCAGCAGCGGAGATGGGACAGACTACAATGAGCAGTTCTTC; cdr3_aa: CASSGDGTDYNEQFF
v_call: TRBV6-1; clone_size: NA; d_call: NA; j_call: TRBJ1-5; cdr3_nt: TGTGCCAGCACCCCCTGGGGCAATCAGCCCCAGCATTTT; cdr3_aa: CASTPWGNQPQHF
v_call: TRBV27; clone_size: many; d_call: NA; j_call: TRBJ1-1; cdr3_nt: TGTGCCAGCAGTTCCCCGTGGGGGGGCGCCTCTGAAGCTTTCTTT; cdr3_aa: CASSSPWGGASEAFF
v_call: TRBV7-2; clone_size: many; d_call: NA; j_call: TRBJ1-1; cdr3_nt: TGTGCCAGCAGCCCAGTCGGGAGGGCTAGCACTGAAGCTTTCTTT; cdr3_aa: CASSPVGRASTEAFF
v_call: TRBV10-3; clone_size: few; d_call: NA; j_call: TRBJ2-7; cdr3_nt: TGTGCCATCAGTGAATGGGGTGATAAGCAGTACTTC; cdr3_aa: CAISEWGDKQYF
v_call: TRBV6-9; clone_size: many; d_call: NA; j_call: TRBJ1-2; cdr3_nt: TGTGCCAGCAGTTACGGGGGCAACTATGGCTACACCTTC; cdr3_aa: CASSYGGNYGYTF
v_call: TRBV13; clone_size: many; d_call: NA; j_call: TRBJ2-5; cdr3_nt: TGTGCCAGCAGCTTAGGAGGGGGTGTGGACACCGAGACCCAGTACTTC; cdr3_aa: CASSLGGGVDTETQYF
v_call: TRBV6-1; clone_size: NA; d_call: TRBD2; j_call: TRBJ2-3; cdr3_nt: TGTGCCACCGGACTAGCGGGAGACACAGATACGCAGTATTTT; cdr3_aa: CATGLAGDTDTQYF
v_call: TRBV20-1; clone_size: NA; d_call: TRBD2; j_call: TRBJ2-7; cdr3_nt: TGCAGTGCTAGGGTGGGAGGCGGGGGGACCGAGCAGTACTTC; cdr3_aa: CSARVGGGGTEQYF
v_call: TRBV5-4; clone_size: NA; d_call: TRBD2; j_call: TRBJ2-5; cdr3_nt: TGTGCCAGCAGCTTGGGAGGACTAGCGGGAGCGGGGGAGACCCAGTACTTC; cdr3_aa: CASSLGGLAGAGETQYF
v_call: TRBV9; clone_size: NA; d_call: NA; j_call: TRBJ2-2; cdr3_nt: TGTGCCAGCAGCGGGATCGACTTTAACACCGGGGAGCTGTTTTTT; cdr3_aa: CASSGIDFNTGELFF
v_call: TRBV6-2/TRBV6-3; clone_size: NA; d_call: NA; j_call: TRBJ2-7; cdr3_nt: TGTGCCAGCAGCCTCGGGACTGCCTTAAAGCAGTACTTC; cdr3_aa: CASSLGTALKQYF
v_call: TRBV29-1; clone_size: many; d_call: TRBD2; j_call: TRBJ2-7; cdr3_nt: TGCAGCGTTGCCCAACTAGCGGGGAGCTCCTACGAGCAGTACTTC; cdr3_aa: CSVAQLAGSSYEQYF
v_call: TRBV7-8; clone_size: NA; d_call: NA; j_call: TRBJ1-5; cdr3_nt: TGTGCCAGCAGCCGAGAGGGAGGTTCGTATAGCAATCAGCCCCAGCATTTT; cdr3_aa: CASSREGGSYSNQPQHF